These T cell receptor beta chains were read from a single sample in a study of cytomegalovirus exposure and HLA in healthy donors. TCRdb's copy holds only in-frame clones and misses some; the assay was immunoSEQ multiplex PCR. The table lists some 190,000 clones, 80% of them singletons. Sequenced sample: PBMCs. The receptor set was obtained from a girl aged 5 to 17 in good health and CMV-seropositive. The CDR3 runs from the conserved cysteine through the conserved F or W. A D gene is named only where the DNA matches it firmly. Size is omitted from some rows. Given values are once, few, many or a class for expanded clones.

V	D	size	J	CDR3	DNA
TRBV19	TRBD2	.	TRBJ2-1	CASTSITSGSSHEQFF	TGTGCCAGTACCTCAATCACTAGCGGGAGCTCCCATGAGCAGTTCTTC
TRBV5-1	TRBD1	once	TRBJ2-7	CASSLPGQGGSYEQYF	TGCGCCAGCAGCTTACCGGGACAGGGGGGTTCCTACGAGCAGTACTTC
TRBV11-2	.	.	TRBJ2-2	CASSLESGAPGELFF	TGTGCCAGCAGCTTAGAGTCAGGGGCTCCCGGGGAGCTGTTTTTT
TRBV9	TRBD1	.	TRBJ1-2	CASSVEDRGYGYTF	TGTGCCAGCAGCGTAGAAGACAGGGGCTATGGCTACACCTTC
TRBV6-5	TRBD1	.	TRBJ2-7	CASSTRDRVYEQYF	TGTGCCAGCAGCACTCGGGACAGGGTTTACGAGCAGTACTTC
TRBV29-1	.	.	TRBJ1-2	CSVETGLSGYTF	TGCAGCGTTGAAACAGGGTTGAGTGGCTACACCTTC
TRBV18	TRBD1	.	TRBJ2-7	CASSPGTDYEQYF	TGTGCCAGCTCACCCGGGACAGATTACGAGCAGTACTTC
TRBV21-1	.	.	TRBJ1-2	CASSKSGRGDYGYTF	TGTGCCAGCAGCAAATCGGGCAGGGGGGACTATGGCTACACCTTC
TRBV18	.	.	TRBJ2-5	CASSPVVLETQYF	TGTGCCAGCTCACCAGTCGTTTTGGAGACCCAGTACTTC
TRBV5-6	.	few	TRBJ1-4	CASSLDTDEKLFF	TGTGCCAGCAGCTTGGATACAGATGAAAAACTGTTTTTT
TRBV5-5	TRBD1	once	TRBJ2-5	CASSLYPYRGYQGETQYF	TGTGCCAGCAGCTTGTATCCGTACAGGGGGTATCAAGGGGAGACCCAGTACTTC
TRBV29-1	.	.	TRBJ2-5	CSASQGLLYQETQYF	TGCAGCGCTTCCCAGGGCCTACTCTACCAAGAGACCCAGTACTTC
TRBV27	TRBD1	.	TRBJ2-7	CASSPQTGTGSYEQYF	TGTGCCAGCAGTCCCCAGACCGGGACAGGCTCCTACGAGCAGTACTTC
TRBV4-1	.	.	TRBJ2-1	CASSQTPIPGYNEQFF	TGCGCCAGCAGCCAGACGCCCATCCCGGGCTACAATGAGCAGTTCTTC
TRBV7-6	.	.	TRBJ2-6	CASSSNRANSGANVLTF	TGTGCCAGCAGCTCGAACAGGGCAAACTCTGGGGCCAACGTCCTGACTTTC
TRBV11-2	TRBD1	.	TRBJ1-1	CASSSDRGPTEAFF	TGTGCCAGCAGCTCGGACAGGGGGCCCACTGAAGCTTTCTTT
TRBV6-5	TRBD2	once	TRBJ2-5	CASSRGTSGTETQYF	TGTGCCAGCAGCCGTGGGACTAGCGGGACGGAGACCCAGTACTTC
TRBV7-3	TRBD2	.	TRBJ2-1	CASRPGTSVSSEQFF	TGTGCCAGCAGACCCGGGACTAGCGTAAGTAGTGAGCAGTTCTTC
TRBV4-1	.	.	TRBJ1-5	CASSQSGNNQPQHF	TGCGCCAGCAGCCAGTCGGGAAACAATCAGCCCCAGCATTTT
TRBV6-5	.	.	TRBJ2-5	CASSPGAGGKETQYF	TGTGCCAGCAGCCCCGGGGCAGGGGGGAAAGAGACCCAGTACTTC
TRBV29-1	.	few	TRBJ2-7	CSVTTRAFTYEQYF	TGCAGCGTTACGACTAGGGCCTTTACCTACGAGCAGTACTTC
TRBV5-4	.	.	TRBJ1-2	CASSVGQNGYTF	TGTGCCAGCAGCGTCGGACAGAATGGCTACACCTTC
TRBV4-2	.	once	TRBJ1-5	CASSQDRTSNQPQHF	TGTGCCAGCAGCCAAGACAGAACAAGCAATCAGCCCCAGCATTTT
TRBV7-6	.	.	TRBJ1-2	CASSSTPDSPHYGYTF	TGTGCCAGCAGCTCAACTCCGGACAGCCCCCACTATGGCTACACCTTC
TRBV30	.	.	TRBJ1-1	CAWIPGWNTEAFF	TGTGCCTGGATTCCGGGGTGGAACACTGAAGCTTTCTTT
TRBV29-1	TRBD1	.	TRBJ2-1	CSVDAGTGSYNEQFF	TGCAGCGTTGACGCCGGGACAGGGTCCTACAATGAGCAGTTCTTC
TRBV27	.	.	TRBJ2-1	CASSLIFFADEQFF	TGTGCCAGCAGTTTAATTTTTTTTGCGGATGAGCAGTTCTTC
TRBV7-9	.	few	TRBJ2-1	CASTLRNYSYNEQFF	TGTGCCAGCACCCTAAGGAACTACTCCTACAATGAGCAGTTCTTC
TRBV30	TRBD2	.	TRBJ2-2	CAWSVARGAGGELFF	TGTGCCTGGAGTGTAGCGCGGGGGGCCGGCGGGGAGCTGTTTTTT
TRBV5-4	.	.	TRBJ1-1	CASSFQGNTEAFF	TGTGCCAGCAGCTTTCAGGGGAACACTGAAGCTTTCTTT
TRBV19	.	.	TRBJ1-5	CASTPGGLIPYVGGQPQHF	TGTGCCAGTACCCCGGGGGGGCTTATACCCTATGTTGGTGGTCAGCCCCAGCATTTT
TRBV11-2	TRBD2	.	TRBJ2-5	CASSPPGLAAPQYF	TGTGCCAGCAGCCCGCCGGGACTAGCGGCCCCCCAGTACTTC
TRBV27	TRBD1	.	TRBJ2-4	CASRRQGSHF	TGTGCCAGCAGAAGACAGGGGTCGCACTTC
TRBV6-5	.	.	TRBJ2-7	CASSYSVDTYEQYF	TGTGCCAGCAGTTACTCAGTAGACACCTACGAGCAGTACTTC
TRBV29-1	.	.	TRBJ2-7	CSVEDTTAYEQYF	TGCAGCGTTGAAGACACGACAGCCTACGAGCAGTACTTC
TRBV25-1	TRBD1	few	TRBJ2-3	CASSELGTGATDTQYF	TGTGCCAGCAGTGAGTTAGGGACAGGGGCCACAGATACGCAGTATTTT
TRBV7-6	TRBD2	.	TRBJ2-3	CASSISGSRADTQYF	TGTGCCAGCAGCATAAGCGGGAGTCGGGCAGATACGCAGTATTTT
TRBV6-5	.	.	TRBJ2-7	CASSTRGEQYF	TGTGCCAGCAGTACAAGGGGCGAGCAGTACTTC
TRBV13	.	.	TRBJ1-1	CASSLVRPGTEAFF	TGTGCCAGCAGCTTAGTCCGACCGGGCACTGAAGCTTTCTTT
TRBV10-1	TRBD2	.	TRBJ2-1	CVSSESLAAYNEQFF	TGCGTCAGCAGTGAAAGTCTAGCGGCCTACAATGAGCAGTTCTTC
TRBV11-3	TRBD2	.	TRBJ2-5	CASSSSGLADPYQETQYF	TGTGCCAGCAGCTCCTCGGGACTAGCGGACCCATACCAAGAGACCCAGTACTTC
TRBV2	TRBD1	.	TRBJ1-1	CASFRGPEAFF	TGTGCCAGCTTTAGGGGGCCTGAAGCTTTCTTT
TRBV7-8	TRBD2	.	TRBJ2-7	CASSLAGLAAYEQYF	TGTGCCAGCAGCCTCGCGGGACTAGCGGCCTACGAGCAGTACTTC
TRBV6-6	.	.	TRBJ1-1	CASSRPTMNTEAFF	TGTGCCAGCAGTCGTCCTACCATGAACACTGAAGCTTTCTTT